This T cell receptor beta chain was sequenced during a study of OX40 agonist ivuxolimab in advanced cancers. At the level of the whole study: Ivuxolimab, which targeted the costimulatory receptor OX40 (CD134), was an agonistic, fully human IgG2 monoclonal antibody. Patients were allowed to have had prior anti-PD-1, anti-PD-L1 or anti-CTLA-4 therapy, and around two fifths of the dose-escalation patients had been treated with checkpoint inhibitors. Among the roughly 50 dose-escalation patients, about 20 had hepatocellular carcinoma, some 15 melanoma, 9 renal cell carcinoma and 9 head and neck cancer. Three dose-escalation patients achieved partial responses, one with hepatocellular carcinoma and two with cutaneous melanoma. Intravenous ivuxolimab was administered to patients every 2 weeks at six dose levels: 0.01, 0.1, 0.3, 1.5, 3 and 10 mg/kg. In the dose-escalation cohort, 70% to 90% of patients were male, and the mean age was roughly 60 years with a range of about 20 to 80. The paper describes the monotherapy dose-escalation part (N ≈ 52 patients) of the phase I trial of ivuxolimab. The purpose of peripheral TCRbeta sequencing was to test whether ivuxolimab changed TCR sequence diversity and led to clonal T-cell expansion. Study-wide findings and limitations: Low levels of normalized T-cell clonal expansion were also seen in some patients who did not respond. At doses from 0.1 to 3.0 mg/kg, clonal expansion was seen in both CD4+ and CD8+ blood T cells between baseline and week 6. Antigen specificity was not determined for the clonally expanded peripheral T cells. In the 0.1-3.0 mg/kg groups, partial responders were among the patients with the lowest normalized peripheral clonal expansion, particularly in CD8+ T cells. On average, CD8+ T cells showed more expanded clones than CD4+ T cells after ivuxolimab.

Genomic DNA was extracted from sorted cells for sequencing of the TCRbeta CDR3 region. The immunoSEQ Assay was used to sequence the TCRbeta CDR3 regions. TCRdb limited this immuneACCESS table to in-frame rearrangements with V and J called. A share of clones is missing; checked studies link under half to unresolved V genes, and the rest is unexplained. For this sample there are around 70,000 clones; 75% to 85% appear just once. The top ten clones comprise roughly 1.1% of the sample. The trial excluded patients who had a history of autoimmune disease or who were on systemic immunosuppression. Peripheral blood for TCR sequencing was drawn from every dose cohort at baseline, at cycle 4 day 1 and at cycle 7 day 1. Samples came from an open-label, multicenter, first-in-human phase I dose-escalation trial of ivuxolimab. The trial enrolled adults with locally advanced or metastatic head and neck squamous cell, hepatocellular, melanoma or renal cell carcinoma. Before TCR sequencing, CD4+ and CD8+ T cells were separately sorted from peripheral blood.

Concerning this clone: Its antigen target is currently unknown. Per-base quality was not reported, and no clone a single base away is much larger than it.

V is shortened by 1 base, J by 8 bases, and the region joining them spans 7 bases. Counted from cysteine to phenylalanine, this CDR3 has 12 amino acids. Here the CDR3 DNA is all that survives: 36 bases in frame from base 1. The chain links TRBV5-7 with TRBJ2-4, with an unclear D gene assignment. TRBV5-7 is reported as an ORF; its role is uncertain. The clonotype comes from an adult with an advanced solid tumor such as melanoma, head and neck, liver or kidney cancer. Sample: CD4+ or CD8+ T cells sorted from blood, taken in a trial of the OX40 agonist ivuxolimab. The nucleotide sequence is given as TGTGCCAGCAGCTTGACATCATACATTCAGTACTTC. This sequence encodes CASSLTSYIQYF.